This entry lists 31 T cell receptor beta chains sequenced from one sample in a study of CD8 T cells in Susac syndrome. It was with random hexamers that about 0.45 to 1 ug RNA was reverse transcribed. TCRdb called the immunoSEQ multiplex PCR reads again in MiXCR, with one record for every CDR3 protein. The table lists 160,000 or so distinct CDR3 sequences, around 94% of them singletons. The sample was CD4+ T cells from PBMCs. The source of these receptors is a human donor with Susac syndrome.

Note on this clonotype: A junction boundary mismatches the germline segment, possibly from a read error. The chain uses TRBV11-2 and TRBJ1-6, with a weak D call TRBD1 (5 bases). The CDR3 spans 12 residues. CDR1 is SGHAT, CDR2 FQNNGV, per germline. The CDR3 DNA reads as TGTGCCAGCAGCTTAGGATCAGGGAGATATTACTTT. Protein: CASSLGSGRYYF.

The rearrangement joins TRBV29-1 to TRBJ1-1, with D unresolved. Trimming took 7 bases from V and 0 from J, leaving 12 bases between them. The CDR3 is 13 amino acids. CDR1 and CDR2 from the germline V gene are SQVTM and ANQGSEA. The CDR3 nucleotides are TGCAGCGCCCTACCCAGAATGAACACTGAAGCTTTCTTT. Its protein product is CSALPRMNTEAFF.

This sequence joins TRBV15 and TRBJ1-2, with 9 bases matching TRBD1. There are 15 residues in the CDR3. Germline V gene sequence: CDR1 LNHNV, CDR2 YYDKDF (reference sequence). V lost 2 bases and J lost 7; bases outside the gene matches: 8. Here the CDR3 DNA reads TGTGCCACCAGCAGACCGGGACAGGGTCTCGTTGGCTACACCTTC. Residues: CATSRPGQGLVGYTF.

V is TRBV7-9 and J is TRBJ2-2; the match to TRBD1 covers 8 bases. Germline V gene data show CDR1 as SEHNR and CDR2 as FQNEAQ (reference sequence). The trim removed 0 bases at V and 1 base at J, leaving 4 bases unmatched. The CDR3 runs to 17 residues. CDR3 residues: CASSLAVGQGNTGELFF. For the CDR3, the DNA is TGTGCCAGCAGCTTAGCGGTTGGACAGGGGAACACCGGGGAGCTGTTTTTT. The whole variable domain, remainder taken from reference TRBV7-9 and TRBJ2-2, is DTGVSQNPRHKITKRGQNVTFRCDPISEHNRLYWYRQTLGQGPEFLTYFQNEAQLEKSRLLSDRFSAERPKGSFSTLEIQRTEQGDSAMYLCASSLAVGQGNTGELFFGEGSRLTVL.

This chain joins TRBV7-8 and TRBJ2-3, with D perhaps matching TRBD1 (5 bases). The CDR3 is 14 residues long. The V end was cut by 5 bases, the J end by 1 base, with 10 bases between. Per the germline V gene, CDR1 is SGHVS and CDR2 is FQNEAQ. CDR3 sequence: CASSILTGTDTQYF. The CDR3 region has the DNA TGTGCCAGCAGCATACTGACAGGCACAGATACGCAGTATTTT.

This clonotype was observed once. The CDR3 sequence: CSAKGRGNTEAFF. DNA of the CDR3: TGCAGCGCTAAGGGACGGGGAAACACTGAAGCTTTCTTT. The chain links TRBV29-1 to TRBJ1-1; a possible D gene is TRBD1 (5 bases). The V and J ends lost 7 bases and 2 bases respectively, with 14 bases between them. The V gene's germline CDR1 is SQVTM and CDR2 ANQGSEA. CDR3 size: 13 residues.

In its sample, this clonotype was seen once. CDR3 DNA sequence: TGTGCCAGCAGTTACTCCCGGGGGGAAGGCTACAATGAGCAGTTCTTC. Translated, it gives CASSYSRGEGYNEQFF. The chain combines TRBV6-6 with TRBJ2-1, with TRBD2 matching over 7 bases. The CDR3 contains 16 residues. J gave up 3 bases and V 0 bases, and 5 bases lay outside the gene matches. CDR1 is MNHNY, CDR2 SVGAGI, per germline (reference sequence).

CDR3 in amino acids: CASSPTGGPSYNEQFF. CDR3 nucleotides: TGTGCCAGCAGCCCCACGGGGGGTCCCTCCTACAATGAGCAGTTCTTC. The chain is built from TRBV7-2 and TRBJ2-1; TRBD2 matches 7 bases. The germline gives CDR1 SGHTA, CDR2 FQGNSA. CDR3 length: 16 amino acids. Trimming took 5 bases from V and 0 from J; bases not matched to a gene: 7.

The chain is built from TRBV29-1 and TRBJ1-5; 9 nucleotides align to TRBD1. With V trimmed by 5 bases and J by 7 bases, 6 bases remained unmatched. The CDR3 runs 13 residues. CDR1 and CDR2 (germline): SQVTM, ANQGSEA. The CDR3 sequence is CSVTGTGNQPQHF. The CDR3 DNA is TGCAGCGTTACCGGGACAGGGAACCAGCCCCAGCATTTT.

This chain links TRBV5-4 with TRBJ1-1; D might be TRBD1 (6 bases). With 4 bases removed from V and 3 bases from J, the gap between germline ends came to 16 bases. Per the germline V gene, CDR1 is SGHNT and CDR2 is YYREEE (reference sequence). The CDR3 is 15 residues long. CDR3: CASSPPGGRDTEAFF. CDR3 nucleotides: TGTGCCAGCAGCCCGCCGGGGGGGCGAGACACTGAAGCTTTCTTT.

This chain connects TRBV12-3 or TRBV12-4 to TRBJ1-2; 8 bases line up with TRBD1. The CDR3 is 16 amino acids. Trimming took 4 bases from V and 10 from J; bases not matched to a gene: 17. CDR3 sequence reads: CASSSARQGTRPLYTF. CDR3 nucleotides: TGTGCCAGCAGTTCCGCTAGACAGGGGACTCGCCCCCTCTACACCTTC.

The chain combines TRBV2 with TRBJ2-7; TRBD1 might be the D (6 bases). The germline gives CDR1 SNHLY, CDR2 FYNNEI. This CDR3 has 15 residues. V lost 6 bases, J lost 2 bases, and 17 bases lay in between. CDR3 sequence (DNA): TGTGCCAGCAGGAGGGAAACGGACAGAGCCTACGAGCAGTACTTC. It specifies CASRRETDRAYEQYF.

The CDR3 protein is CATSEGRQGLDTGELFF. Here the CDR3 DNA reads TGTGCCACCAGTGAAGGACGACAGGGATTGGACACCGGGGAGCTGTTTTTT. The rearrangement joins TRBV24-1 to TRBJ2-2, with 7 positions matching TRBD1. The CDR3 totals 17 residues. The V gene end was trimmed by 4 bases and the J gene end by 3 bases; junction bases not matched to a gene: 10. Germline V CDR1 and CDR2: KGHDR, SFDVKD.

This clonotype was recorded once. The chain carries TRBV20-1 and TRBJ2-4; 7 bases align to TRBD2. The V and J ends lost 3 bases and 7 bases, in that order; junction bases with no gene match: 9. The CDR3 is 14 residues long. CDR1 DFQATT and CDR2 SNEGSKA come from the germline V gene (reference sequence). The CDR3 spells CSASLLGGMNIQYF. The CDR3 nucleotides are TGCAGTGCTAGCCTACTCGGGGGGATGAACATTCAGTACTTC.

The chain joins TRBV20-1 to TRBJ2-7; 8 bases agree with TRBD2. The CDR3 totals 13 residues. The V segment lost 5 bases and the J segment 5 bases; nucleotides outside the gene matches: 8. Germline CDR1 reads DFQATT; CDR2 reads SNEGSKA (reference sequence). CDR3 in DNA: TGCAGTGCTCGGGGGGGCACCCCTAACGAGCAGTACTTC. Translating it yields CSARGGTPNEQYF.

CDR3 residues: CSARVEAEETQYF. The CDR3 DNA reads TGCAGTGCTAGAGTTGAGGCGGAAGAGACCCAGTACTTC. The genes are TRBV20-1 and TRBJ2-5, with no clear D. V lost 1 base and J lost 3, with 9 bases in between. The germline V gene encodes CDR1 DFQATT and CDR2 SNEGSKA (reference sequence). CDR3 length equals 13 residues.

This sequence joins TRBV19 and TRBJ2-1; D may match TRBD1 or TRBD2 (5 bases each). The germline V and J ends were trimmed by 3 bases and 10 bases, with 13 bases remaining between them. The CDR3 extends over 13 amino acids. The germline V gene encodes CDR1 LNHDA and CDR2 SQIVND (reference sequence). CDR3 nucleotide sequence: TGTGCCAGTAGTATCTCCCTGAGGGGAGAGCAGTTCTTC. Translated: CASSISLRGEQFF.

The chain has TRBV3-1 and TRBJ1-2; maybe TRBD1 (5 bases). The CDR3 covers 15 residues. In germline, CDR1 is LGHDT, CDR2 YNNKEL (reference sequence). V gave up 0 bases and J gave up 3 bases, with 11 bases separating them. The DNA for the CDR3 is TGTGCCAGCAGCCAAGATCGGGGGTTTCACTATGGCTACACCTTC. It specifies CASSQDRGFHYGYTF.

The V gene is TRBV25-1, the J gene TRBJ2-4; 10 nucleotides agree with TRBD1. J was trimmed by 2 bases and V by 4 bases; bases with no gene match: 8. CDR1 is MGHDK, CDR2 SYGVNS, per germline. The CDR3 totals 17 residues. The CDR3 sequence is CASSGGDRGSTKNIQYF. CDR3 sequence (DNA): TGTGCCAGCAGTGGCGGGGACAGGGGATCAACCAAAAACATTCAGTACTTC.

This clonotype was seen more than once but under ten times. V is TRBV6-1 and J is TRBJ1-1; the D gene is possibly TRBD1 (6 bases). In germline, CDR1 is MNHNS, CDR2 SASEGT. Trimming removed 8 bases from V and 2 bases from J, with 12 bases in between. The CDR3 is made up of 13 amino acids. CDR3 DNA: TGTGCCAGCGAGAGGACAGCAAACACTGAAGCTTTCTTT. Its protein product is CASERTANTEAFF.

The CDR3 is CASSPYSSYEQYF. Written as DNA, the CDR3 is TGTGCCAGCAGCCCCTACAGCTCCTACGAGCAGTACTTC. The rearrangement uses TRBV7-9 and TRBJ2-7; D is ambiguous. Trimming shortened V by 5 bases and J by 0 bases, and 8 bases separated the two germline ends. This CDR3 has 13 residues. Germline CDR1 reads SEHNR; CDR2 reads FQNEAQ (reference sequence).

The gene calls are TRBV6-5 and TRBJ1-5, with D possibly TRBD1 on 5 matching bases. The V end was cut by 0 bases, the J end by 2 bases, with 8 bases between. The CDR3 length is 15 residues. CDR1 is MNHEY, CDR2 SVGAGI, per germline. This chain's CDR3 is CASSYSRGGNQPQHF. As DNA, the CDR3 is TGTGCCAGCAGTTACTCGAGGGGAGGCAATCAGCCCCAGCATTTT.

CDR3 coding DNA: TGTGCCAGTATGGGGTTCAATCAGCCCCAGCATTTT. This sequence encodes CASMGFNQPQHF. J is TRBJ1-5 and V is TRBV19; D is unclear. The CDR3 has 12 amino acids. V lost 7 bases to trimming and J lost 3 bases, with 7 bases between them. CDR1 and CDR2 from the germline V gene are LNHDA and SQIVND (reference sequence).

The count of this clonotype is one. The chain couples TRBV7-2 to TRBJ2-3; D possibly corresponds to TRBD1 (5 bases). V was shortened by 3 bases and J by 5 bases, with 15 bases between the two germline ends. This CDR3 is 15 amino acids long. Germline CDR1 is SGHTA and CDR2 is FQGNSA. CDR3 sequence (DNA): TGTGCCAGCAGCTTCCCCAGGGTGGGGTTAGATACGCAGTATTTT. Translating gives CASSFPRVGLDTQYF.

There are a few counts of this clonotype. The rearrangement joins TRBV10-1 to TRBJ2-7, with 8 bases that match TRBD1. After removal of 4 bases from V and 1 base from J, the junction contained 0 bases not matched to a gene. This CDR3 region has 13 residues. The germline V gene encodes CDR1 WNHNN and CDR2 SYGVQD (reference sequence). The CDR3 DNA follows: TGCGCCAGCAGTGGACAGGGGTCCTACGAGCAGTACTTC. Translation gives CASSGQGSYEQYF.

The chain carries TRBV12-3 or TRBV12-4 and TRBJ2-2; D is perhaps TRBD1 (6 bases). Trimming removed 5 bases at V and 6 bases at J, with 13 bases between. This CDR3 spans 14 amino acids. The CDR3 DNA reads TGTGCCAGCAGTGAACAGGGCCCCCCCGGGGAGCTGTTTTTT. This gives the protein CASSEQGPPGELFF.

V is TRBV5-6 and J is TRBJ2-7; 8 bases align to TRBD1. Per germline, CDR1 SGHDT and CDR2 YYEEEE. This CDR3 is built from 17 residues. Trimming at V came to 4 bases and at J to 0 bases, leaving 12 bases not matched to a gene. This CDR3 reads CASSLRPGQDLSYEQYF. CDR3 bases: TGTGCCAGCAGCCTCCGACCGGGACAGGACCTCTCCTACGAGCAGTACTTC. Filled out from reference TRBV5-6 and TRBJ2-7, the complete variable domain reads DAGVTQSPTHLIKTRGQQVTLRCSPKSGHDTVSWYQQALGQGPQFIFQYYEEEERQRGNFPDRFSGHQFPNYSSELNVNALLLGDSALYLCASSLRPGQDLSYEQYFGPGTRLTVT.

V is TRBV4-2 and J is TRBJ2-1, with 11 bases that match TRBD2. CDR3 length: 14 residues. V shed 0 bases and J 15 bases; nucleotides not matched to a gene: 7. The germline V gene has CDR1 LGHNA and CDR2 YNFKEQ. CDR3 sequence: CASSQEGSGGVPFF. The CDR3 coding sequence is TGTGCCAGCAGCCAAGAGGGTAGCGGGGGGGTTCCGTTCTTC.

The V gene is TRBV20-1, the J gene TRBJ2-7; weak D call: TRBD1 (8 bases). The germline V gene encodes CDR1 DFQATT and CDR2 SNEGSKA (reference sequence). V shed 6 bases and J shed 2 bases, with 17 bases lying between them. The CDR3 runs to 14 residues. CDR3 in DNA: TGCAGTGCGACAACAGGGGGGGCGGCCTACGAGCAGTACTTC. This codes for CSATTGGAAYEQYF.

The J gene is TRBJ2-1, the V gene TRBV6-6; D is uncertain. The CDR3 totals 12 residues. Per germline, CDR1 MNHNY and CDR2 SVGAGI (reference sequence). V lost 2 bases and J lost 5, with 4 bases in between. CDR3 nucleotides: TGTGCCAGCAGTTACATCGACAATGAGCAGTTCTTC. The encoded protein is CASSYIDNEQFF.

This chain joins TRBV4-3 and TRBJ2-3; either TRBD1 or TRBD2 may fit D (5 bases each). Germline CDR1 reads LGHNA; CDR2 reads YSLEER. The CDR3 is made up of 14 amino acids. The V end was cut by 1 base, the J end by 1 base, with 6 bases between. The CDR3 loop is CASSQGDGTDTQYF. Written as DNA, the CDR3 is TGCGCCAGCAGCCAAGGGGACGGCACAGATACGCAGTATTTT.